The present T cell receptor beta chain was sequenced within a study of stem cell transplantation in POMP-related autoinflammatory disease. Study-level background: Before transplant, CD4+ T cells skewed naive and CD8+ proportions were low. After transplant, neutrophils and platelets showed 100% graft donor chimerism through one year. Study results and limitations: Fewer unique TRB V-J gene pairings were identified in patients with PRAID.

About this clone: Its antigen is unidentified.

PRAID featured immunodeficiency plus autoinflammation. Generated by immunoSEQ multiplex PCR, the TCRdb table keeps only in-frame clones and is missing some. The sample shows tens of thousands of clones, approximately 91% of them seen only once. This material consisted of CD4+ T cells from PBMCs, taken after stem cell transplantation. This receptor was identified in a human patient with POMP-related autoinflammation and immune dysregulation (PRAID). Some T cells may be supplied by the graft donor.

The CDR3 sequence: CASGGETQYF. In nucleotides, the CDR3 is TGTGCCAGCGGGGGAGAGACCCAGTACTTC. The J gene is TRBJ2-5, the V gene TRBV6-5; D may be TRBD1 or TRBD2 (5 bases each). This CDR3 is 10 amino acids long. The V gene lost 8 bases and the J gene lost 4 bases, with 5 bases spanning the gap. Germline V CDR1 and CDR2: MNHEY, SVGAGI.